These T cell receptor beta chains were read from a single sample in a study of blood T cell repertoires in COVID-19. The table came from immunoSEQ multiplex PCR; TCRdb's copy has only in-frame clones and leaves some out. Of about 430,000 clones in the sample, about 87% were seen once. The sequenced sample consisted of peripheral blood. The source is a man aged 18-30 years with COVID-19, enrolled during active disease. Each CDR3 is given with its conserved first and last residue. A D gene is named only where the DNA matches it firmly. Only some rows state a clone size, as once, few, many or a class for expanded clones.

v_call	j_call	clone_size	d_call	cdr3_aa
TRBV19	TRBJ2-7	-	-	CASSAPQGRSSYEQYF
TRBV3-1/TRBV3-2	TRBJ2-1	-	-	CASSYSGSYNEQFF
TRBV30	TRBJ1-1	-	-	CAWSARGGVTEAFF
TRBV2	TRBJ1-5	once	-	CASRVSTGQPQHF
TRBV2	TRBJ1-1	-	-	CASGGQGNTEAFF
TRBV2	TRBJ1-1	-	-	CASTNRVGYTEAFF
TRBV3-1/TRBV3-2	TRBJ1-1	-	-	CASSQAQGNAATEAFF
TRBV18	TRBJ1-2	-	-	CASSAGTVDYGYTF
TRBV19	TRBJ1-1	-	-	CASTPGGGNTEAFF
TRBV11-3	TRBJ1-1	-	-	CASSPRTGRVGEAFF
TRBV12-3/TRBV12-4	TRBJ1-6	-	-	CASSAGRGTPLHF
TRBV5-1	TRBJ1-3	-	-	CASSSTGSGNTIYF
TRBV7-2	TRBJ1-2	-	TRBD1	CASSVPGQIMGGYGYTF
TRBV7-9	TRBJ1-6	-	-	CASSLAYGNSPLHF
TRBV7-9	TRBJ2-1	-	TRBD1	CASSDGTGYRIEQFF
TRBV5-1	TRBJ2-7	-	-	CASSRTGLTYEQYF
TRBV19	TRBJ2-2	-	-	CASKVGANTGELFF
TRBV5-1	TRBJ2-5	few	TRBD2	CASSLLLAGEQETQYF
TRBV5-4	TRBJ2-7	-	TRBD1	CASSVGQGVYYEQYF
TRBV5-4	TRBJ2-1	-	TRBD2	CASSLMREANYNEQFF
TRBV6-4	TRBJ2-2	-	TRBD1	CASSDSWTGSPGELFF
TRBV4-1	TRBJ2-7	-	TRBD2	CASSVQGTSGSAEQYF